A selection of T cell receptor beta chains follows, all from one sample in a study of OX40 agonist ivuxolimab in advanced cancers. Assay: immunoSEQ multiplex PCR; the TCRdb copy retains only in-frame clones and omits some. The repertoire holds about 82,000 clones, with 92% as singletons. Sequenced here: CD4+ or CD8+ T cells sorted from blood, sampled in a trial of the OX40 agonist ivuxolimab. These receptor sequences come from an adult with an advanced solid tumor such as melanoma, head and neck, liver or kidney cancer. Both conserved end residues are part of each CDR3. The D gene is left open where the match is weak. Rows give clone size only sometimes, using once, few, many, or a class for an expanded clone.

clone_size,j_call,v_call,d_call,cdr3_nt,cdr3_aa
-,TRBJ2-7,TRBV5-4,TRBD2,TGTGCCAGCAGCTGGGCAGGCGGGAGGGCCCACGAGCAGTACTTC,CASSWAGGRAHEQYF
-,TRBJ1-3,TRBV14,TRBD1,TGTGCCAGCAGCCAAGAAGTGGGGGGGACAGTCCGCTCTGGAAACACCATATATTTT,CASSQEVGGTVRSGNTIYF
-,TRBJ2-1,TRBV6-1,TRBD1,TGTGCCAGCAGTGAGAGCTTCGGGACAGGGGGCTACAATGAGCAGTTCTTC,CASSESFGTGGYNEQFF
-,TRBJ2-3,TRBV6-6,TRBD2,TGTGCCAGCAGGGGCGGGGGGGACGTGGATACGCAGTATTTT,CASRGGGDVDTQYF
once,TRBJ1-4,TRBV7-8,TRBD1,TGTGCCAGCAGCATGAGGACAGGGGATGAAAAACTGTTTTTT,CASSMRTGDEKLFF
-,TRBJ2-1,TRBV7-2,-,TGTGCCAGCAGCTTAAGACCGATAGCGGTCACCTACAATGAGCAGTTCTTC,CASSLRPIAVTYNEQFF
-,TRBJ1-5,TRBV6-1,TRBD1,TGTGCCAGCAGCGCTCCGGGACAGGGAAGCCAGCCCCAGCATTTT,CASSAPGQGSQPQHF
-,TRBJ1-2,TRBV27,-,TGTGCCAGCAGTTCCGCCGGGCCAACGGGCTATGGCTACACCTTC,CASSSAGPTGYGYTF
once,TRBJ2-7,TRBV11-1,TRBD1,TGTGCCAGCAACGAACAGGGGGCGATAAACGAGCAGTACTTC,CASNEQGAINEQYF
few,TRBJ1-3,TRBV9,-,TGTGCCAGCAGCGTAGATGGAAACACCATATATTTT,CASSVDGNTIYF
-,TRBJ2-2,TRBV6-6,TRBD1,TGTGCCAGCACTCTGGACAGGGGTATCAACACCGGGGAGCTGTTTTTT,CASTLDRGINTGELFF
-,TRBJ2-5,TRBV7-9,-,TGTGCCAGCAGCCCCACACGAGCCAGGGCGGCTGAGACCCAGTACTTC,CASSPTRARAAETQYF
-,TRBJ1-6,TRBV2,TRBD1,TGTGCCAGCAGACCTGACAGGGATAATTCACCCCTCCACTTT,CASRPDRDNSPLHF
-,TRBJ2-7,TRBV7-8,-,TGTGCCAGCAGCTTAGGGGCGGGACCCGCGTACGAGCAGTACTTC,CASSLGAGPAYEQYF
few,TRBJ1-3,TRBV6-5,-,TGTGCCAGCAACCCTACACGGGAATTCGGAAACACCATATATTTT,CASNPTREFGNTIYF
-,TRBJ1-4,TRBV6-5,-,TGTGCCAGCAGTTACTCCCGTGGGGGGACAAATGAAAAACTGTTTTTT,CASSYSRGGTNEKLFF
-,TRBJ2-5,TRBV4-2,TRBD2,TGTGCCAGCAGCCCAGAAGGACTAGCGGGGGGTCGGCAAGAGACCCAGTACTTC,CASSPEGLAGGRQETQYF
-,TRBJ2-2,TRBV5-1,-,TGCGCCAGCAGCTTTACCGTCTTGGGGGCCGGGGAGCTGTTTTTT,CASSFTVLGAGELFF
-,TRBJ2-3,TRBV9,-,TGTGCCAGCAGCCCTGCAGGGGGCACAGATACGCAGTATTTT,CASSPAGGTDTQYF
-,TRBJ1-4,TRBV7-9,-,TGTGCCAGCAGCTTACAAGGCGTGGGACGGAGGGGAACTAATGAAAAACTGTTTTTT,CASSLQGVGRRGTNEKLFF
-,TRBJ1-1,TRBV7-8,-,TGTGCCAGCAGCTGGGGACGGAACACTGAAGCTTTCTTT,CASSWGRNTEAFF
once,TRBJ2-7,TRBV2,-,TGTGCCAGCAGTCGCACCCCCTCCGGGACACTCTACGAGCAGTACTTC,CASSRTPSGTLYEQYF
-,TRBJ2-1,TRBV5-1,TRBD2,TGCGCCAGCTGGAGCGGGAACTCTTACAATGAGCAGTTCTTC,CASWSGNSYNEQFF
-,TRBJ1-4,TRBV6-6,TRBD1,TGTGCCAGCAGTTTACAGGGGGCGCGGGAAAAACTGTTTTTT,CASSLQGAREKLFF